One T cell receptor beta chain is described in this entry. Its antigen is not identified. The entry originates in a study of cytomegalovirus exposure and HLA in healthy donors. Study results and caveats: When presence/absence was analysed, sequencing depth was taken to be roughly uniform across donors.

A multiplex PCR was run with 60 Vbeta primers and 13 Jbeta primers. Clones were read by immunoSEQ multiplex PCR, and TCRdb kept only the in-frame ones, dropping some. The data contain over 90,000 clones, about 60% of them seen just once; the ten biggest clones take up about 4.9%. V was clipped by 1 base and J by 7 bases; unmatched bases: 6. Per germline, CDR1 SGHTS and CDR2 YDEGEE. The CDR3 contains 16 residues. The receptor's source is a human donor in good health. V gene TRBV5-8 combines with J gene TRBJ1-4, with 11 nucleotides matching TRBD1. Sequencing used PBMCs. The CDR3 coding sequence is TGTGCCAGCAGCTTGTCCTCCGGGACAGGGGGTGAAAAACTGTTTTTT. Translated, it gives CASSLSSGTGGEKLFF.